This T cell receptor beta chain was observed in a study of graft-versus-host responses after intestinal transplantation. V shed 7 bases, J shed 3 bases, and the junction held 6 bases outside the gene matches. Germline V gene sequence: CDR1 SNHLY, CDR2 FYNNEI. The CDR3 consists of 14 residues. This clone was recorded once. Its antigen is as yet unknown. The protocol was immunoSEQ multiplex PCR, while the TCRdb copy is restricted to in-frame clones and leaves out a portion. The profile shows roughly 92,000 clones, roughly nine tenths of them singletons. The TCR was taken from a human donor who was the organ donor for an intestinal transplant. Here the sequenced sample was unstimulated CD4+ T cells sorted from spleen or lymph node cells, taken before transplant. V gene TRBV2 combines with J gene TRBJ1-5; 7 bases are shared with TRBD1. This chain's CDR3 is CASKGQANNQPQHF. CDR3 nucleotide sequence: TGTGCCAGCAAAGGACAGGCGAACAATCAGCCCCAGCATTTT.